Reported below is one T cell receptor beta chain. A multiplex PCR was run with 60 Vbeta primers and 13 Jbeta primers. The data were produced by immunoSEQ multiplex PCR, yet TCRdb's version contains in-frame clones alone and is incomplete. The repertoire holds 100,000 to 150,000 clones, with around 78% as singletons. The data were obtained in a study of cytomegalovirus exposure and HLA in healthy donors. Study background: An earlier analysis found some 100 million unique TCR beta sequences from around 180 million T cells. An early data release held some 89 million unique TCRs from HLA-typed donors.

Per the germline V gene, CDR1 is LGHNA and CDR2 is YNFKEQ. The CDR3 covers 16 residues. The ends were cut back, 4 bases at V and 5 bases at J, with 17 bases in the middle. V is TRBV4-2 and J is TRBJ2-2; D perhaps matches TRBD2 (6 bases). Sequencing was performed on PBMCs. The source is a woman in her 50s in good health and CMV-seronegative. CDR3 bases: TGTGCCAGCAGCCCGAGGGAGGATCCGGTGACCGGGGAGCTGTTTTTT. This encodes CASSPREDPVTGELFF.